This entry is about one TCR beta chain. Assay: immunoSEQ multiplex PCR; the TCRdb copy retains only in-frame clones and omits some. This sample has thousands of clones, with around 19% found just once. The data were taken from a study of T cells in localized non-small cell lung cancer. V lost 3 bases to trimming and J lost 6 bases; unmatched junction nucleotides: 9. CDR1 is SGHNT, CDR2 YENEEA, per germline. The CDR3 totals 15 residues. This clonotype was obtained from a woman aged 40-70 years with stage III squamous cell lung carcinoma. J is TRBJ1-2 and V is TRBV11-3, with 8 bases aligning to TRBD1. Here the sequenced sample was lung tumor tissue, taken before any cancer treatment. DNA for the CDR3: TGTGCCAGCAGCTTCCGAGCAGGGGGCTTTAATGGCTACACCTTC. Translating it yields CASSFRAGGFNGYTF.